Presented here are 2 T cell receptor beta chains from one specimen sequenced in a study of T-cell reconstitution after alpha-beta-depleted transplantation in children (TCRdb year 2016). The library was produced with PCR. TCRdb shows the sequencer as Illumina HiSeq 2500. To normalize quantification of the TCRbeta repertoire, the TCR libraries were built with molecular barcoding that relied on unique molecular identifiers. Using fastp trimming at Q25 and MiXCR clonotype assembly, TCRdb reanalyzed the public sequencing data and kept in-frame beta chains. CDR3 protein duplicates are merged, each entry listing the most common genes and DNA. The sample table holds 640,000 or so distinct CDR3 sequences, of which approximately 15% were seen once. Together, the top ten hold approximately 1.1% of the sample. This material consisted of PBMCs from the stem cell graft donor, taken from the stem cell graft. These receptors originate from a human donor who donated a stem cell graft to a child with acute myeloid leukemia.

The sample holds many counts of this clonotype. J is TRBJ1-6 and V is TRBV5-1; no definite D call. The CDR3 runs 15 residues. Germline V gene lookup returns CDR1 SGHRS and CDR2 YFSETQ. Trimming pared 0 bases from V and 10 bases from J, leaving 14 bases between. The CDR3 nucleotides are TGCGCCAGCAGCTTGGGACTAGAAGGGAAATCACCCCTCCACTTT. This codes for CASSLGLEGKSPLHF.

CDR3 nucleotide sequence: TGTGCCAGCAGCCTCTTATTAACGGCGGTGTTAGGAGGCTACACCTTC. Protein product: CASSLLLTAVLGGYTF. The chain joins TRBV7-2 to TRBJ1-2, with unresolved D. This CDR3 is 16 amino acids long. Looked up from germline, CDR1 is SGHTA and CDR2 is FQGNSA. V was pared by 5 bases and J by 8 bases, with 24 bases between.